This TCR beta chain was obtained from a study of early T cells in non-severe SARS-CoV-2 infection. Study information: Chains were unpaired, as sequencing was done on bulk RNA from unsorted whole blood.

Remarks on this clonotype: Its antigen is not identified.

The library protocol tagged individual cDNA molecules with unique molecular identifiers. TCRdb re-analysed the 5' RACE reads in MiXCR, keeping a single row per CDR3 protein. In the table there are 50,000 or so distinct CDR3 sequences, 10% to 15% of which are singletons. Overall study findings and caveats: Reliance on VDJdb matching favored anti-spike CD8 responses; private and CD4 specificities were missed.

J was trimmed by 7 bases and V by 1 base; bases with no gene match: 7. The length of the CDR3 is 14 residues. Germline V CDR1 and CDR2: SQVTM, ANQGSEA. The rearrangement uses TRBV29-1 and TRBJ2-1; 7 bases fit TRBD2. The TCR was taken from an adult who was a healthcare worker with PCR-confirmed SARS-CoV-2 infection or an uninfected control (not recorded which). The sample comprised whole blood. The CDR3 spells CSVEGGSALNEQFF. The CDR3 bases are TGCAGCGTTGAAGGCGGGAGCGCCTTGAATGAGCAGTTCTTC.